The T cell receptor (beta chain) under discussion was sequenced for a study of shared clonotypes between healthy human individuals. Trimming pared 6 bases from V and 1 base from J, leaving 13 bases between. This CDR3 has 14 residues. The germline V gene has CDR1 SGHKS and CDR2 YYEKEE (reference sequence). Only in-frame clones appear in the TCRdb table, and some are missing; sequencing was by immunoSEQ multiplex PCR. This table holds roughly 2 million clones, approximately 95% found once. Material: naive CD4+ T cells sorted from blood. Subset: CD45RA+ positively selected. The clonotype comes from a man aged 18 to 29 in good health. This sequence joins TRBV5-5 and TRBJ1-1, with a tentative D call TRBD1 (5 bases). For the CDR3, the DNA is TGTGCCAGCACCCCGGAGGGGACGAACACTGAAGCTTTCTTT. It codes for CASTPEGTNTEAFF.